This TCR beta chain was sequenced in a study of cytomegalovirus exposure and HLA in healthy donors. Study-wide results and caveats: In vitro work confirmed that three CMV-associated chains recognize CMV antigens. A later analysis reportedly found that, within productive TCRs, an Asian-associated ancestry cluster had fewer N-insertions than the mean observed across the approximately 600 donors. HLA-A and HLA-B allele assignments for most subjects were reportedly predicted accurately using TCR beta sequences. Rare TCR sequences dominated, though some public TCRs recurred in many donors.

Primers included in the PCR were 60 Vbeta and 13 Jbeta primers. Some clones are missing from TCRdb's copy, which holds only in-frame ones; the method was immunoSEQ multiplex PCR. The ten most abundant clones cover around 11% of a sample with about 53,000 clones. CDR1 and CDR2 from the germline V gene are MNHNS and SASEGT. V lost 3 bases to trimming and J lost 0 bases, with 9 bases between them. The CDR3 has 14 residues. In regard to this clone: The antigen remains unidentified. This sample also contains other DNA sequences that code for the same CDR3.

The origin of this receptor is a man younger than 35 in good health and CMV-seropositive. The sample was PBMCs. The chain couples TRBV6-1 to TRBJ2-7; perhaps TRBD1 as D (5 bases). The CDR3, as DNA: TGTGCCAGCAGTGAGGGTGACAGCTCCTACGAGCAGTACTTC. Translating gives CASSEGDSSYEQYF.